These 30 T cell receptor beta chains share one sample of origin, sequenced in a study of blood T cell repertoires in COVID-19 (dated by TCRdb to about 2020). The library was built by means of the immunoSEQ multiplex PCR assay. TCRdb stores this immuneACCESS table with in-frame sequences only. Part of the clones is absent; in the studies checked, under half of the shortfall reflects unresolved V genes, and no reason is known for the rest. The sample profile shows 300,000 to 400,000 clones; about four fifths of them were found once. Clones ranked in the top ten supply 2.5% to 3% of the sample. The specimen was peripheral blood. The origin of the receptors is a man younger than 45 with active or convalescent COVID-19.

The chain is built from TRBV6-1 and TRBJ2-7; 8 bases align to TRBD2. The CDR3 consists of 16 residues. The junction had 11 bases not matched to a gene; V was cut back by 4 bases and J by 3 bases. Germline loops: CDR1 MNHNS, CDR2 SASEGT. The CDR3 loop reads CASSASLAGGLYEQYF. The DNA of the CDR3 is TGTGCCAGCAGTGCCTCCCTGGCGGGAGGTCTCTACGAGCAGTACTTC.

The V gene is TRBV7-8, the J gene TRBJ1-5, with a tentative D call TRBD1 (6 bases). Germline V gives CDR1 SGHVS, CDR2 FQNEAQ. Deletions cut 3 bases from V and 6 bases from J, with 15 bases between. The CDR3 has 15 amino acids. The CDR3 is CASSFVQGFSQPQHF. The CDR3 DNA reads TGTGCCAGCAGCTTTGTACAGGGATTTTCTCAGCCCCAGCATTTT.

The CDR3 is CASRRGLAVSYEQYF. CDR3 nucleotide sequence: TGTGCCAGCAGGAGGGGACTAGCGGTCTCCTACGAGCAGTACTTC. The rearrangement uses TRBV7-2 and TRBJ2-7; 11 bases line up with TRBD2. Germline V CDR1 and CDR2: SGHTA, FQGNSA. The CDR3 covers 15 residues. The junction had 4 bases not matched to a gene; V was cut back by 6 bases and J by 0 bases.

The chain has TRBV14 and TRBJ1-2; 8 bases fit TRBD1. The V segment lost 5 bases and the J segment 1 base; nucleotides outside the gene matches: 9. CDR1 SGHDN and CDR2 FVKESK come from the germline V gene. CDR3 length: 16 residues. CDR3 region: CASSYRQGIGNYGYTF. The CDR3, as DNA: TGTGCCAGCAGCTACAGACAGGGGATCGGTAACTATGGCTACACCTTC. The full variable domain, in which reference TRBV14 and TRBJ1-2 provide the parts outside the CDR3, is EAGVTQFPSHSVIEKGQTVTLRCDPISGHDNLYWYRRVMGKEIKFLLHFVKESKQDESGMPNNRFLAERTGGTYSTLKVQPAELEDSGVYFCASSYRQGIGNYGYTFGSGTRLTVV.

This chain connects TRBV21-1 to TRBJ2-7; the DNA was not used to check the table's D call, TRBD1. TRBV21-1 is a documented pseudogene. The CDR3 is 12 residues long. As DNA, the CDR3 is TGTGCCAGCAGCAAAGGGGACAGCGAGCAGTACTTC. It translates to CASSKGDSEQYF.

The CDR3 nucleotides are TGTGCCACCAGCAGAGAGCAAAGCGACTATGGCTACACCTTC. Protein sequence: CATSREQSDYGYTF. The chain couples TRBV15 to TRBJ1-2; D gene unclear. Germline V gives CDR1 LNHNV, CDR2 YYDKDF (reference sequence). The CDR3 length is 14 residues. V gave up 0 bases and J gave up 3 bases, with 8 bases separating them.

The V gene is TRBV5-8, the J gene TRBJ1-1, with D possibly being TRBD1 (5 bases). CDR3 length: 14 amino acids. Germline assignment: CDR1 SGHTS and CDR2 YDEGEE. The V end was cut by 3 bases, the J end by 8 bases, with 17 bases between. CDR3 in amino acids: CASSYEQVHWEAFF. In DNA, the CDR3 is TGTGCCAGCAGCTATGAACAGGTACACTGGGAAGCTTTCTTT.

The chain joins TRBV6-1 to TRBJ2-7, with 7 nucleotides matching TRBD2. CDR1 MNHNS and CDR2 SASEGT come from the germline V gene. The CDR3 sequence is 14 residues long. J gave up 3 bases and V 2 bases, and 4 bases lay outside the gene matches. The DNA of the CDR3 is TGTGCCAGCAGTGAACGGGAGGCAAACTACGAGCAGTACTTC. Translated, it gives CASSEREANYEQYF.

The V call is TRBV13, the J call TRBJ1-5, with D perhaps matching TRBD1 (5 bases). Trimming took off 3 bases at V and 3 bases at J, with 9 bases between the two ends. This CDR3 spans 14 amino acids. The germline V gene has CDR1 PRHDT and CDR2 FYEKMQ (reference sequence). The CDR3 DNA reads as TGTGCCAGCAGCTTGGGACTCCACAATCAGCCCCAGCATTTT. This codes for CASSLGLHNQPQHF.

The chain carries TRBV7-3 and TRBJ2-3; 10 bases agree with TRBD2. With 4 bases clipped from V and 6 bases from J, the junction kept 4 bases outside the gene matches. This CDR3 is 14 amino acids long. The germline CDR1 and CDR2 sequences are SGHTA and FQGTGA. The CDR3 region has the DNA TGTGCCAGCAGCTCTGAGACTAGCGGGGATACGCAGTATTTT. Translation: CASSSETSGDTQYF.

This clone was detected once. The genes are TRBV6-5 and TRBJ1-2, with TRBD1 identical over 7 bases. The CDR3 spans 14 residues. Germline-derived CDR1 and CDR2 are MNHEY and SVGAGI. V lost 2 bases to trimming and J lost 6 bases; unmatched junction nucleotides: 6. The CDR3 DNA is TGTGCCAGCAGTTACCTTGACAGGGAAAATGGCTACACCTTC. Its translation is CASSYLDRENGYTF.

About this clone itself: This specimen includes other DNA sequences encoding the same CDR3. The genes are TRBV5-4 and TRBJ1-2, with 7 bases matching TRBD1. The CDR3 has 14 residues. V trimming: 4 bases; J trimming: 2 bases; junction bases outside the gene matches: 5. From germline, CDR1 is SGHNT and CDR2 YYREEE (reference sequence). The CDR3, as DNA: TGTGCCAGCAGCCCGCTACAGGGGAACTATGGCTACACCTTC. It codes for CASSPLQGNYGYTF.

V gene TRBV28 combines with J gene TRBJ2-3; a possible D gene is TRBD2 (5 bases). The germline CDR1 and CDR2 sequences are MDHEN and SYDVKM. Trimming took off 3 bases at V and 0 bases at J, with 10 bases between the two ends. The CDR3 sequence is 15 residues long. CDR3 in amino acids: CASSFGERSTDTQYF. CDR3 nucleotides: TGTGCCAGCAGTTTTGGGGAGCGGAGCACAGATACGCAGTATTTT.

This clone has only one observation. V usage is TRBV20-1 and J usage is TRBJ2-7, with TRBD1 matching 8 bases. The V segment lost 5 bases and the J segment 4 bases; nucleotides outside the gene matches: 1. Germline V gene data show CDR1 as DFQATT and CDR2 as SNEGSKA (reference sequence). This CDR3 comprises 11 residues. The CDR3 sequence is CSAGQGYEQYF. Written as DNA, the CDR3 is TGCAGTGCTGGACAGGGTTACGAGCAGTACTTC.

This sequence joins TRBV27 and TRBJ2-2, with D tentatively TRBD2 (5 bases). The germline CDR1 and CDR2 sequences are MNHEY and SMNVEV (reference sequence). V gave up 4 bases and J gave up 0 bases, with 18 bases separating them. The CDR3 runs to 18 residues. CDR3 sequence reads: CASSSGYGVNPNTGELFF. The DNA of the CDR3 is TGTGCCAGCAGTTCCGGCTACGGGGTTAATCCGAACACCGGGGAGCTGTTTTTT.

This rearrangement joins TRBV12-3 or TRBV12-4 to TRBJ1-2, with 7 bases lining up with TRBD1. The CDR3 consists of 13 residues. The V segment lost 7 bases and the J segment 2 bases; nucleotides outside the gene matches: 4. The CDR3 protein is CASTPTGNYGYTF. In nucleotides, the CDR3 is TGTGCCAGCACCCCGACAGGGAACTATGGCTACACCTTC.

The chain links TRBV19 to TRBJ1-3; D possibly corresponds to TRBD1 (6 bases). This CDR3 region has 15 residues. CDR1 and CDR2 from the germline V gene are LNHDA and SQIVND (reference sequence). V gave up 6 bases and J gave up 4 bases, with 16 bases separating them. The CDR3 DNA reads TGTGCCAGTAGGAAACAGGGTTTTACGGGAAACACCATATATTTT. Protein: CASRKQGFTGNTIYF.

With respect to this clone: Without the conserved terminal phenylalanine or tryptophan, this CDR3 likely stems from a read error. It is unclear where the CDR3 begins or ends on the DNA, so no DNA is shown, and the CDR3 is as TCRdb lists it. The chain carries TRBV4-1 and TRBJ2-7; TRBD2 is the table's D call and was not checked against the DNA. Germline V gives CDR1 MGHRA, CDR2 YSYEKL. The CDR3 numbers 9 amino acids, ends counted. This CDR3 is CASSQDPGP.

This chain joins TRBV3-1 (or the pseudogene TRBV3-2) and TRBJ1-4; 8 bases agree with TRBD1. The germline CDR1 and CDR2 sequences are LGHDT and YNNKEL (reference sequence). This CDR3 region has 16 residues. The trim removed 4 bases at V and 6 bases at J, leaving 10 bases unmatched. DNA for the CDR3: TGTGCCAGCAGCCCTAGACAGGGGCGGGCGGATGAAAAACTGTTTTTT. This encodes CASSPRQGRADEKLFF.

The chain employs TRBV30 and TRBJ1-2; 7 bases are a match to TRBD1. Germline V gene data show CDR1 as GTSNPN and CDR2 as SVGIG (reference sequence). The CDR3 runs 12 residues. The V and J ends lost 0 bases and 6 bases, in that order; junction bases with no gene match: 1. The CDR3 loop reads CAWSVGGNGYTF. The CDR3 DNA reads as TGTGCCTGGAGTGTAGGGGGCAATGGCTACACCTTC.

The CDR3 nucleotides are TGCGCCAGCTCTCTCCTCCGGGACAGCAACACCTACGAGCAGTACTTC. Translation: CASSLLRDSNTYEQYF. The chain carries TRBV5-1 and TRBJ2-7; 7 nucleotides match TRBD1. V lost 7 bases and J lost 2; bases outside the gene matches: 15. Germline CDR1 and CDR2: SGHRS and YFSETQ. CDR3 size: 16 residues.

CDR3 amino acids: CASSVAGRMGYNEQFF. As DNA, the CDR3 is TGTGCCAGCAGCGTAGCAGGGCGTATGGGCTACAATGAGCAGTTCTTC. This rearrangement joins TRBV9 to TRBJ2-1; D is possibly TRBD1 (5 bases). The CDR3 has 16 residues. V lost 0 bases to trimming and J lost 3 bases, with 13 bases between them. CDR1 is SGDLS and CDR2 is YYNGEE in the germline V gene. The variable domain in full, completed from reference TRBV9 and TRBJ2-1, reads DSGVTQTPKHLITATGQRVTLRCSPRSGDLSVYWYQQSLDQGLQFLIQYYNGEERAKGNILERFSAQQFPDLHSELNLSSLELGDSALYFCASSVAGRMGYNEQFFGPGTRLTVL.

The J gene is TRBJ2-7, the V gene TRBV18; no reliable D call. This CDR3 is 12 amino acids long. Looked up from germline, CDR1 is KGHSH and CDR2 is LQKENI. Trimming stripped 3 bases from V and 4 bases from J, with 7 bases between. The CDR3 bases are TGTGCCAGCTCACCCTGGAGTTACGAGCAGTACTTC. Translated, it gives CASSPWSYEQYF.

This chain links TRBV27 with TRBJ2-7; the match to TRBD2 covers 9 bases. The germline V gene encodes CDR1 MNHEY and CDR2 SMNVEV (reference sequence). CDR3 length: 15 residues. After removal of 0 bases from V and 4 bases from J, the junction contained 4 bases not matched to a gene. CDR3 region: CASSLSQREVYEQYF. DNA of the CDR3: TGTGCCAGCAGTTTATCACAGCGGGAGGTATACGAGCAGTACTTC.

V is TRBV7-9 and J is TRBJ1-5; tentative D call: TRBD1 (5 bases). The CDR3 runs 17 residues. V was cut by 1 base and J by 1 base, with 14 bases left in between. Germline V gene sequence: CDR1 SEHNR, CDR2 FQNEAQ (reference sequence). CDR3 sequence: CASSLVGRQGSNQPQHF. CDR3 nucleotides: TGTGCCAGCAGCTTAGTCGGTCGGCAGGGCAGCAATCAGCCCCAGCATTTT. The whole variable domain, remainder taken from reference TRBV7-9 and TRBJ1-5, is DTGVSQNPRHKITKRGQNVTFRCDPISEHNRLYWYRQTLGQGPEFLTYFQNEAQLEKSRLLSDRFSAERPKGSFSTLEIQRTEQGDSAMYLCASSLVGRQGSNQPQHFGDGTRLSIL.

The CDR3 reads CASKHWTSGGLSYNEQFF. In DNA form, the CDR3 reads TGCGCCAGCAAACACTGGACTAGCGGGGGGCTATCCTACAATGAGCAGTTCTTC. The gene calls are TRBV4-3 and TRBJ2-1, with TRBD2 matching 14 bases. J was trimmed by 1 base and V by 7 bases; bases with no gene match: 9. This CDR3 has 18 amino acids. Germline-derived CDR1 and CDR2 are LGHNA and YSLEER.

This chain uses TRBV18 with TRBJ2-1; D may be TRBD1 (5 bases). Trimming removed 3 bases at V and 7 bases at J, with 22 bases between. Germline V gene sequence: CDR1 KGHSH, CDR2 LQKENI. This CDR3 has 17 amino acids. The DNA of the CDR3 is TGTGCCAGCTCACCCACGGCAGGGATGGTGTTTGGAAATGAGCAGTTCTTC. It yields the protein CASSPTAGMVFGNEQFF. The full variable domain, in which reference TRBV18 and TRBJ2-1 provide the parts outside the CDR3, is NAGVMQNPRHLVRRRGQEARLRCSPMKGHSHVYWYRQLPEEGLKFMVYLQKENIIDESGMPKERFSAEFPKEGPSILRIQQVVRGDSAAYFCASSPTAGMVFGNEQFFGPGTRLTVL.

The J gene is TRBJ1-1, the V gene TRBV7-3; D remains unclear. CDR3 size: 13 residues. The V gene's germline CDR1 is SGHTA and CDR2 FQGTGA. Trimming pared 2 bases from V and 0 bases from J, leaving 4 bases between. The CDR3 DNA reads as TGTGCCAGCAGCTTAGCTATGAACACTGAAGCTTTCTTT. It specifies CASSLAMNTEAFF.

This chain joins TRBV3-1 (or the pseudogene TRBV3-2) and TRBJ1-2; 8 bases are shared with TRBD1. The germline V gene has CDR1 LGHDT and CDR2 YNNKEL (reference sequence). The CDR3 contains 14 residues. V lost 3 bases to trimming and J lost 7 bases; unmatched junction nucleotides: 7. In DNA form, the CDR3 reads TGTGCCAGCAGCCACCGACAGGGGAATGGTGGCTACACCTTC. It specifies CASSHRQGNGGYTF.

The chain recombines TRBV7-9 with TRBJ2-3; 14 bases fit TRBD2. Germline V lookup: CDR1 SEHNR, CDR2 FQNEAQ (reference sequence). The CDR3 has 16 residues. The trim removed 5 bases at V and 5 bases at J, leaving 6 bases unmatched. The CDR3 sequence is CASSKGLAGGVDTQYF. As DNA, the CDR3 is TGTGCCAGCAGCAAAGGACTAGCGGGGGGTGTAGATACGCAGTATTTT.